The clone carrying this T cell receptor beta chain was seen a handful of times. The CDR3 loop spans 14 amino acids. Germline assignment: CDR1 SGHRS and CDR2 YFSETQ. Germline trimming cut 3 bases from V and 3 bases from J; bases unmatched to any gene: 4. These data come from a study of tumor-infiltrating lymphocytes in localized non-small cell lung cancer. Profiling relied on immunoSEQ multiplex PCR, and the TCRdb table lists in-frame clones only, not all of them. The repertoire holds about 7,500 clones, with about 60% as singletons. The TCR sequence derives from a human donor with non-small cell lung cancer. Sequenced: uninvolved lung tissue not adjacent to the tumor. The rearrangement uses TRBV5-1 and TRBJ2-7; 9 bases match TRBD1. The CDR3 DNA reads as TGCGCCAGCAGCTCGCCGGGACAGGGCTACGAGCAGTACTTC. It specifies CASSSPGQGYEQYF. Looking up the rest from reference TRBV5-1 and TRBJ2-7 gives the full variable domain: KAGVTQTPRYLIKTRGQQVTLSCSPISGHRSVSWYQQTPGQGLQFLFEYFSETQRNKGNFPGRFSGRQFSNSRSEMNVSTLELGDSALYLCASSSPGQGYEQYFGPGTRLTVT.